This TCR beta chain emerged from a study of blood T cell repertoires in COVID-19 (dated by TCRdb to 2019 to 2021). For the study in its entirety: Samples from collaborators originated in the United States, Italy and Spain and spanned both the acute and convalescent phases of COVID-19. The prospective study material was composed of cDNA or gDNA derived from T cells, B-cell-depleted T cells, or PBMCs. Deeply sampled blood TCRbeta repertoires from subjects exposed to, actively infected with, or recovered from COVID-19 were included in the dataset. The repertoires were made available in a free public database intended to serve as a resource for research on the immune response to SARS-CoV-2. The samples were drawn from two sources: the first 160 participants of the ongoing ImmuneRACE study, and 1,000 to 1,500 subjects contributed by 6 global collaborators. Nearly every sample came with metadata listing a de-identified subject ID, COVID-19 status, age in years and sex. Where available, HLA class I and class II types were taken from metadata supplied by the sample provider and were not determined by assay-based typing. Study-wide findings and limitations: How much clinical and demographic metadata was included differed by source and by participant, and the metadata was provided uncurated.

The collaborating institutions used their own protocols to collect whole blood in K2EDTA tubes. Collaborator samples were shipped for TCRbeta analysis as frozen whole blood, isolated PBMCs, or DNA extracted from either sample type. About this clone itself: There is no known antigen for this receptor. Nothing much larger sits one base from this clone, and base qualities are not available.

The immunoSEQ Assay, a bias-controlled multiplex PCR, was used to amplify TCRbeta CDR3 regions from genomic DNA. In the authors' own workflow: The number of nucleated cells in each sample was estimated by amplification of reference gene primers within the assay. To quantify the absolute abundance of each unique TCRbeta CDR3 rearrangement, sequence reads were collapsed and filtered. Productive Simpson clonality was computed per sample as the square root of Simpson's diversity index over productive rearrangements. Held by TCRdb, this immuneACCESS table contains in-frame sequences only and omits some clones. Under half of the omission traces to an unresolved V gene where checked; the cause of the rest is unknown. The DNA was the basis for D and trimming; V, J and clone size are from that table. The sample profile shows about 80,000 clones; about 79% of them were found once. In total, the top ten clones hold 15% to 20% of the sample.

At the junction V is shortened by 4 bases and J by 7 bases; bases outside the gene matches: 11. The CDR3 sequence holds 16 residues, the cysteine and phenylalanine included. Left in the record is the CDR3 DNA by itself, 48 bases read in frame from the first base. As encoded in the germline V gene, CDR1 is MGHRA while CDR2 is YSYEKL. Specimen: peripheral blood. The rearrangement combines TRBV4-1 with TRBJ1-5, with 9 bases aligning to TRBD1. The sequence derives from a human donor in a cohort sampled during active COVID-19. The CDR3 reads CASSLEQGALKQPQHF. The DNA is TGCGCCAGCAGCCTTGAACAGGGGGCGCTTAAACAGCCCCAGCATTTT.